The 27 T cell receptor beta chains below were found in one sample sequenced in a study of T cell responses to AZD1222 COVID-19 vaccine. Here immunoSEQ multiplex PCR was the method, and the copy in TCRdb shows in-frame clones only, minus some. Altogether about 260,000 clones are present, 80% to 95% being singletons, with the ten largest covering less than 0.6%. This material consisted of peripheral blood, taken on day 0 of AZD1222 vaccination. The receptors were gathered from an adult in good health.

On this clone itself: Other DNA sequences within the sample encode an identical CDR3. The rearrangement joins TRBV7-2 to TRBJ2-7, with TRBD2 identical over 11 bases. V trimming: 3 bases; J trimming: 3 bases; junction bases outside the gene matches: 1. CDR3 length equals 14 residues. CDR1 and CDR2 (germline): SGHTA, FQGNSA. The CDR3: CASSLLAGGYEQYF. Written as DNA, the CDR3 is TGTGCCAGCAGCTTGCTAGCGGGGGGCTACGAGCAGTACTTC.

The chain couples TRBV5-6 to TRBJ2-5; D is perhaps TRBD2 (5 bases). Trimming removed 0 bases from V and 5 bases from J, with 11 bases in between. The CDR3 totals 14 residues. The germline V gene has CDR1 SGHDT and CDR2 YYEEEE. The CDR3, as DNA: TGTGCCAGCAGCTTGGGGGCTAGCCGCGAGACCCAGTACTTC. This codes for CASSLGASRETQYF.

V gene TRBV6-5 combines with J gene TRBJ2-2; 10 positions agree with TRBD1. The CDR3 is 16 residues long. Looked up from germline, CDR1 is MNHEY and CDR2 is SVGAGI. V lost 4 bases to trimming and J lost 8 bases; unmatched junction nucleotides: 10. CDR3 sequence (DNA): TGTGCCAGCAGTTGGGGACAGGGGATGTCCCTGGGGGAGCTGTTTTTT. Its translation is CASSWGQGMSLGELFF.

J is TRBJ2-7 and V is TRBV21-1. TRBV21-1 is classified as a pseudogene. This CDR3 spans 16 amino acids. The CDR3 sequence is CAYRDGRGWGSYEQYF. CDR3 DNA sequence: TGTGCTTACCGGGACGGTCGCGGGTGGGGGTCCTACGAGCAGTACTTC.

The chain couples TRBV28 to TRBJ2-7; 8 bases map to TRBD2. Germline assignment: CDR1 MDHEN and CDR2 SYDVKM. Losses at the gene ends were 6 bases for V and 5 bases for J; bases not matched to a gene: 9. The CDR3 covers 14 residues. Written as DNA, the CDR3 is TGTGCCAGCAGACCCGGGGCTAGCGGGCACGAGCAGTACTTC. It encodes CASRPGASGHEQYF.

This chain uses TRBV15 with TRBJ1-1, with D unresolved. The germline V gene encodes CDR1 LNHNV and CDR2 YYDKDF (reference sequence). V lost 2 bases and J lost 5, with 6 bases in between. The CDR3 covers 12 residues. DNA of the CDR3: TGTGCCACCAGCAGACAGAGGACTGAAGCTTTCTTT. Translation: CATSRQRTEAFF. The full variable domain, rest sourced from reference TRBV15 and TRBJ1-1, is DAMVIQNPRYQVTQFGKPVTLSCSQTLNHNVMYWYQQKSSQAPKLLFHYYDKDFNNEADTPDNFQSRRPNTSFCFLDIRSPGLGDTAMYLCATSRQRTEAFFGQGTRLTVV.

V is TRBV20-1 and J is TRBJ1-2; D unclear. The germline V and J ends were trimmed by 3 bases and 4 bases, with 9 bases remaining between them. Germline V CDR1 and CDR2: DFQATT, SNEGSKA (reference sequence). CDR3 length equals 12 residues. The CDR3 DNA follows: TGCAGTGCTAGTACTCTTGGCTATGGCTACACCTTC. This codes for CSASTLGYGYTF.

Comments on this clone: Other DNA sequences in this specimen translate into the identical CDR3. The chain recombines TRBV6-5 with TRBJ1-6; 10 nucleotides match TRBD1. From germline, CDR1 is MNHEY and CDR2 SVGAGI. Germline trimming cut 8 bases from V and 10 bases from J; bases unmatched to any gene: 5. The CDR3 is 13 amino acids. This CDR3 is CASWGQGNSPLHF. DNA of the CDR3: TGTGCCAGCTGGGGACAGGGGAACTCACCCCTCCACTTT.

A remark on this clone: This same CDR3 is encoded by further DNA sequences in the sample. The CDR3 reads CASSLNTGELFF. The DNA of the CDR3 is TGTGCCAGCAGTTTGAACACCGGGGAGCTGTTTTTT. The chain carries TRBV27 and TRBJ2-2; no reliable D call. Germline V CDR1 and CDR2: MNHEY, SMNVEV (reference sequence). The CDR3 runs to 12 residues. Trimming shortened V by 3 bases and J by 1 base, and 0 bases separated the two germline ends.

This chain uses TRBV7-9 with TRBJ2-3; the match to TRBD2 covers 9 bases. The CDR3 covers 17 residues. J was trimmed by 6 bases and V by 5 bases; bases with no gene match: 15. CDR1 and CDR2 (germline): SEHNR, FQNEAQ (reference sequence). The CDR3 region is CASSPWGGTSIVDTQYF. Written as DNA, the CDR3 is TGTGCCAGCAGCCCCTGGGGGGGGACTAGCATCGTTGATACGCAGTATTTT.

The chain couples TRBV6-5 to TRBJ1-2; 7 bases agree with TRBD1. The V gene end was trimmed by 8 bases and the J gene end by 4 bases; junction bases not matched to a gene: 10. CDR1 MNHEY and CDR2 SVGAGI come from the germline V gene. The CDR3 has 14 amino acids. CDR3 loop: CASVRGGAGYGYTF. CDR3 nucleotide sequence: TGTGCCAGCGTAAGAGGGGGCGCCGGCTATGGCTACACCTTC.

The chain carries TRBV28 and TRBJ2-1; the D gene is possibly TRBD2 (6 bases). The CDR3 spans 18 residues. Trimming pared 4 bases from V and 5 bases from J, leaving 24 bases between. Germline V gene lookup returns CDR1 MDHEN and CDR2 SYDVKM. CDR3 nucleotide sequence: TGTGCCAGCAGTTCCCTCGGTAGGTGGGGGACTCGGGACAATGAGCAGTTCTTC. It specifies CASSSLGRWGTRDNEQFF.

The chain recombines TRBV7-9 with TRBJ2-7, with 7 bases aligning to TRBD1. Unmatched junction bases numbered 11, after V lost 11 bases and J lost 4 bases. The germline V gene has CDR1 SEHNR and CDR2 FQNEAQ (reference sequence). This CDR3 has 13 residues. CDR3 region: CAAAGQESYEQYF. As DNA, the CDR3 is TGTGCCGCTGCCGGACAGGAGAGTTACGAGCAGTACTTC.

V and J are TRBV18 and TRBJ2-2; TRBD2 agrees at 11 bases. Losses at the gene ends were 5 bases for V and 6 bases for J; bases not matched to a gene: 5. The germline V gene has CDR1 KGHSH and CDR2 LQKENI. The CDR3 covers 15 residues. The CDR3 spells CASSATSGNAGELFF. The CDR3, as DNA: TGTGCCAGCTCAGCGACTAGCGGGAATGCCGGGGAGCTGTTTTTT.

The chain joins TRBV24-1 to TRBJ1-4; TRBD1 matches 12 bases. The CDR3 extends over 16 amino acids. J was trimmed by 7 bases and V by 2 bases; bases with no gene match: 4. Germline values: CDR1 KGHDR, CDR2 SFDVKD. CDR3 sequence: CATSDSGTGGGEKLFF. CDR3 DNA: TGTGCCACCAGTGATTCAGGGACAGGGGGCGGTGAAAAACTGTTTTTT.

This sequence joins TRBV5-1 and TRBJ2-5; D gene unclear. The CDR3 loop spans 12 amino acids. The germline V and J ends were trimmed by 0 bases and 2 bases, with 2 bases remaining between them. CDR1 and CDR2 from the germline V gene are SGHRS and YFSETQ. As DNA, the CDR3 is TGCGCCAGCAGCTTGGAGCAAGAGACCCAGTACTTC. Translation gives CASSLEQETQYF.

The gene calls are TRBV5-1 and TRBJ2-7, with 13 bases aligning to TRBD2. J gave up 2 bases and V 4 bases, and 3 bases lay outside the gene matches. The CDR3 covers 15 residues. CDR1 and CDR2 (germline): SGHRS, YFSETQ. The CDR3 DNA reads as TGCGCCAGCAGCCCTGGACTAGCGGGGGCCTACGAGCAGTACTTC. It encodes CASSPGLAGAYEQYF.

The gene calls are TRBV5-8 and TRBJ2-3, with D possibly TRBD2 on 6 matching bases. The CDR3 has 15 amino acids. V lost 6 bases and J lost 3, with 17 bases in between. Germline CDR1 SGHTS, CDR2 YDEGEE. CDR3 sequence: CASTLEGYRTDTQYF. The CDR3 region has the DNA TGTGCCAGCACCCTGGAGGGTTATAGGACAGATACGCAGTATTTT.

The chain employs TRBV30 and TRBJ2-5; D gene unclear. CDR3 length: 12 residues. CDR1 and CDR2 (germline): GTSNPN, SVGIG (reference sequence). V lost 4 bases to trimming and J lost 5 bases, with 11 bases between them. CDR3 region: CAWNPKRETQYF. CDR3 in DNA: TGTGCCTGGAATCCGAAAAGGGAGACCCAGTACTTC.

J is TRBJ1-5 and V is TRBV19; 8 nucleotides agree with TRBD1. The CDR3 has 16 amino acids. Germline values: CDR1 LNHDA, CDR2 SQIVND (reference sequence). The junction had 15 bases not matched to a gene; V was cut back by 10 bases and J by 4 bases. This CDR3 is CATDQNTGGKNQPQHF. CDR3 in DNA: TGTGCCACCGACCAAAATACAGGGGGGAAAAATCAGCCCCAGCATTTT.

The rearrangement joins TRBV5-1 to TRBJ2-1, with D unresolved. The CDR3 totals 12 residues. The ends were cut back, 2 bases at V and 5 bases at J, with 5 bases in the middle. Germline-derived CDR1 and CDR2 are SGHRS and YFSETQ. The CDR3 DNA is TGCGCCAGCAGCTTTTATAACAATGAGCAGTTCTTC. Residues: CASSFYNNEQFF. The variable domain in full, with the rest retrieved from reference TRBV5-1 and TRBJ2-1, is KAGVTQTPRYLIKTRGQQVTLSCSPISGHRSVSWYQQTPGQGLQFLFEYFSETQRNKGNFPGRFSGRQFSNSRSEMNVSTLELGDSALYLCASSFYNNEQFFGPGTRLTVL.

The CDR3 sequence is CASSPRTSGSADTQYF. The DNA of the CDR3 is TGTGCCAGCTCACCAAGGACTAGCGGGAGTGCAGATACGCAGTATTTT. This chain connects TRBV18 to TRBJ2-3; 13 nucleotides align to TRBD2. The V and J ends lost 2 bases and 4 bases, in that order; junction bases with no gene match: 3. The length of the CDR3 is 16 residues. Looked up from germline, CDR1 is KGHSH and CDR2 is LQKENI.

The chain recombines TRBV4-1 with TRBJ2-7, with D maybe TRBD1 (5 bases). Germline values: CDR1 MGHRA, CDR2 YSYEKL. The CDR3 is made up of 16 amino acids. V was cut by 4 bases and J by 2 bases, with 18 bases left in between. This CDR3 reads CASSPKGSANPYEQYF. The CDR3 nucleotides are TGCGCCAGCAGCCCTAAGGGGTCGGCGAACCCCTACGAGCAGTACTTC.

J is TRBJ2-3 and V is TRBV2; D is unclear. Trimming pared 5 bases from V and 5 bases from J, leaving 8 bases between. Germline CDR1 reads SNHLY; CDR2 reads FYNNEI. CDR3 length: 12 amino acids. DNA of the CDR3: TGTGCCAGCAGTTACCGGAGAGATACGCAGTATTTT. Its protein product is CASSYRRDTQYF.

The chain is built from TRBV19 and TRBJ1-1; TRBD1 matches at 8 bases. J was trimmed by 1 base and V by 6 bases; bases with no gene match: 10. The CDR3 is 16 amino acids. Germline V gives CDR1 LNHDA, CDR2 SQIVND (reference sequence). CDR3 amino acids: CASRTTTGVSNTEAFF. The CDR3 nucleotides are TGTGCCAGTAGAACCACGACAGGGGTGTCGAACACTGAAGCTTTCTTT.

The V and J genes are TRBV4-3 and TRBJ2-3; 7 nucleotides line up with TRBD2. The CDR3 sequence is 17 residues long. Germline CDR1 LGHNA, CDR2 YSLEER. The V and J ends lost 2 bases and 0 bases, in that order; junction bases with no gene match: 8. This CDR3 is CASSQSGGVKSTDTQYF. The CDR3 coding sequence is TGCGCCAGCAGCCAAAGTGGGGGGGTTAAGAGCACAGATACGCAGTATTTT.

This sequence joins TRBV28 and TRBJ2-7; 9 bases fit TRBD1. This CDR3 has 13 residues. V was pared by 6 bases and J by 0 bases, with 0 bases of the junction left unmatched. Germline V gene sequence: CDR1 MDHEN, CDR2 SYDVKM. For the CDR3, the DNA is TGTGCCAGCAGGGGACAGGGCTCCTACGAGCAGTACTTC. Protein product: CASRGQGSYEQYF.